This is a list of T cell receptor beta chains from one sample in a study of response to subunit inactivated influenza vaccine. TCRdb recomputed calls from the RT-PCR reads with MiXCR, one row per CDR3 protein. The table records approximately 700,000 distinct CDR3 sequences, around 16% of them present only once. This specimen was PBMCs from blood, taken approximately 13 days after vaccination. These TCRs come from a man between 45 and 60 years old who received an inactivated influenza vaccine. The CDR3 runs from the conserved cysteine through the conserved F or W. D genes are given only for firm matches. The size field is filled for only some rows; it gives once, few, many or a size class.

abundance,j_gene,d_gene,v_gene,CDR3aa,CDR3nt
.,TRBJ2-2,.,TRBV7-9,CASSSTGQLFF,TGTGCCAGCAGCAGCACCGGGCAGCTGTTTTTT
few,TRBJ1-5,TRBD1,TRBV2,CASSGQGGQPQHF,TGTGCCAGCAGTGGACAGGGAGGTCAGCCCCAGCATTTT
.,TRBJ1-1,.,TRBV7-9,CASGTGGVNMNTEAFF,TGTGCCAGTGGTACAGGAGGGGTGAACATGAACACTGAAGCTTTCTTT
medium-sized,TRBJ2-1,.,TRBV10-3,CAISESIAGSRSSYNEQFF,TGTGCCATCAGTGAGTCGATAGCAGGGTCAAGGAGCTCCTACAATGAGCAGTTCTTC
.,TRBJ1-5,.,TRBV5-5,CASSLAGGGWNQPQHF,TGTGCCAGCAGCTTGGCTGGAGGGGGGTGGAATCAGCCCCAGCATTTT
few,TRBJ2-3,.,TRBV5-1,CASSLAFNTQYF,TGCGCCAGCAGCTTGGCGTTCAATACGCAGTATTTT
few,TRBJ2-6,.,TRBV10-3,CAISESRQSSGANVLTF,TGTGCCATCAGTGAGTCCCGACAGAGCTCTGGGGCCAACGTCCTGACTTTC
.,TRBJ2-3,.,TRBV9,CASSGTSYSTDTQYF,TGTGCCAGCAGCGGAACTAGCTATAGCACAGATACGCAGTATTTT
few,TRBJ2-7,.,TRBV29-1,CSALRQGSSYEQYF,TGCAGCGCTCTCAGGCAGGGAAGCTCCTACGAGCAGTACTTC
few,TRBJ2-7,TRBD2,TRBV15,CATSREGGRDSYEQYF,TGTGCCACCAGCAGAGAAGGCGGGAGGGATTCCTACGAGCAGTACTTC